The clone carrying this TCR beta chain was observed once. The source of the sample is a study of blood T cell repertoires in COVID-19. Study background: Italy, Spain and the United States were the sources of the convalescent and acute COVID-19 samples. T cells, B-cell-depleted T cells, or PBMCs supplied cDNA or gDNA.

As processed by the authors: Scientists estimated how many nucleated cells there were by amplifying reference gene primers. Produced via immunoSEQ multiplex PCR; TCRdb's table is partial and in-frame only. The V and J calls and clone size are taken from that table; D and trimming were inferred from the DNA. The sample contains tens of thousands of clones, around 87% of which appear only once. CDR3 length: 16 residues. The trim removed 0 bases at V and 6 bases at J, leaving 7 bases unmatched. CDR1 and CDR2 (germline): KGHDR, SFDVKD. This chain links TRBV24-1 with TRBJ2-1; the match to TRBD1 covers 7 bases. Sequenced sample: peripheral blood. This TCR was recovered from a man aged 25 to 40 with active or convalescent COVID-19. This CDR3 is CATSDLWDREGNEQFF. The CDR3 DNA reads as TGTGCCACCAGTGATTTGTGGGACAGAGAGGGCAATGAGCAGTTCTTC.